This entry lists 25 T cell receptor beta chains sequenced from one sample in a study of blood T cell repertoires in COVID-19. Method: immunoSEQ multiplex PCR; TCRdb's copy keeps in-frame clones and lacks some. The sample consists of 150,000 to 180,000 clones, about 86% of them appearing once. The specimen sequenced was peripheral blood. The receptor set was obtained from a woman aged 55-70 years with acute or convalescent COVID-19.

The genes are TRBV7-9 and TRBJ2-1, with TRBD2 matching over 10 bases. This CDR3 is 14 amino acids long. Germline CDR1 reads SEHNR; CDR2 reads FQNEAQ (reference sequence). V was clipped by 3 bases and J by 12 bases; unmatched bases: 8. The DNA of the CDR3 is TGTGCCAGCAGCTTTAGCGGGGGGCCCGCAGGGCAGTTCTTC. Translated: CASSFSGGPAGQFF.

The rearrangement joins TRBV5-4 to TRBJ1-2; perhaps TRBD1 as D (5 bases). This CDR3 comprises 16 residues. Trimming pared 0 bases from V and 8 bases from J, leaving 20 bases between. Germline V CDR1 and CDR2: SGHNT, YYREEE (reference sequence). CDR3 in DNA: TGTGCCAGCAGCTTGGTTTTATTGGCTGGGGCTGGGGGCTACACCTTC. The encoded protein is CASSLVLLAGAGGYTF.

This clone was seen more than once but under ten times. This chain connects TRBV19 to TRBJ1-4; possible D gene TRBD1, 6 bases. Germline-derived CDR1 and CDR2 are LNHDA and SQIVND (reference sequence). The CDR3 covers 16 residues. V lost 4 bases and J lost 0, with 12 bases in between. CDR3 protein: CASSKNRVATNEKLFF. As DNA, the CDR3 is TGTGCCAGTAGTAAAAACAGGGTTGCAACTAATGAAAAACTGTTTTTT.

V is TRBV6-5 and J is TRBJ1-1, with D tentatively TRBD1 (6 bases). Per the germline V gene, CDR1 is MNHEY and CDR2 is SVGAGI. This CDR3 region has 15 residues. Trimming removed 2 bases from V and 6 bases from J, with 16 bases in between. The CDR3: CASSYRTGPSAEAFF. CDR3 bases: TGTGCCAGCAGTTACCGCACAGGGCCTTCAGCTGAAGCTTTCTTT.

This chain connects TRBV27 to TRBJ1-5, with D possibly matching TRBD1 (6 bases). CDR1 is MNHEY, CDR2 SMNVEV, per germline (reference sequence). Trimming took off 7 bases at V and 7 bases at J, with 14 bases between the two ends. The CDR3 has 13 amino acids. CDR3 bases: TGTGCCAGCACCTGGGGGCCGGGCCAGCCCCAGCATTTT. This codes for CASTWGPGQPQHF.

The rearrangement uses TRBV6-6 and TRBJ2-3, with 7 bases lining up with TRBD1. CDR1 and CDR2 from the germline V gene are MNHNY and SVGAGI (reference sequence). This CDR3 region has 14 residues. Trimming removed 3 bases from V and 4 bases from J; junction bases left unmatched: 4. CDR3 region: CASSYSGGADTQYF. In DNA, the CDR3 is TGTGCCAGCAGTTATTCAGGGGGTGCAGATACGCAGTATTTT.

This chain links TRBV28 with TRBJ1-1; D is unresolved. V was trimmed by 5 bases and J by 5 bases, leaving 6 bases between them. The V gene's germline CDR1 is MDHEN and CDR2 SYDVKM. This CDR3 region has 11 residues. CDR3 loop: CASSTPTEAFF. CDR3 nucleotides: TGTGCCAGCAGTACTCCTACTGAAGCTTTCTTT. The variable domain in full, completed from reference TRBV28 and TRBJ1-1, reads DVKVTQSSRYLVKRTGEKVFLECVQDMDHENMFWYRQDPGLGLRLIYFSYDVKMKEKGDIPEGYSVSREKKERFSLILESASTNQTSMYLCASSTPTEAFFGQGTRLTVV.

The chain links TRBV5-8 to TRBJ2-5; the match to TRBD1 covers 8 bases. Germline V lookup: CDR1 SGHTS, CDR2 YDEGEE. Germline trimming cut 0 bases from V and 1 base from J; bases unmatched to any gene: 5. This CDR3 is 16 amino acids long. CDR3 in amino acids: CASSLASGTGQETQYF. In DNA form, the CDR3 reads TGTGCCAGCAGCTTGGCCAGTGGGACAGGCCAAGAGACCCAGTACTTC.

The chain employs TRBV20-1 and TRBJ2-7; no clear D gene. The V gene's germline CDR1 is DFQATT and CDR2 SNEGSKA (reference sequence). This CDR3 region has 11 residues. V was clipped by 3 bases and J by 5 bases, with 8 bases between them. The CDR3 bases are TGCAGTGCTAGCTCAGGCCACGAGCAGTACGTC. This encodes CSASSGHEQYV.

This clone appeared a few times. The rearrangement uses TRBV9 and TRBJ2-2; 8 positions agree with TRBD1. Germline loops: CDR1 SGDLS, CDR2 YYNGEE. V shed 7 bases, J shed 3 bases, and the junction held 5 bases outside the gene matches. The CDR3 consists of 14 residues. This chain's CDR3 is CASAGTGDTGELFF. The CDR3 DNA reads as TGTGCCAGCGCCGGGACAGGAGACACCGGGGAGCTGTTTTTT.

This clone was observed a few times. V and J are TRBV11-2 and TRBJ1-3, with D unclear. Trimming removed 5 bases from V and 4 bases from J, with 12 bases in between. This CDR3 comprises 14 residues. The V gene's germline CDR1 is SGHAT and CDR2 FQNNGV. The CDR3 DNA sequence: TGTGCCAGCAGCCCCCGCTTAGCCGGAAACACCATATATTTT. It specifies CASSPRLAGNTIYF.

This clone was seen once. V is TRBV6-5 and J is TRBJ2-5; 11 nucleotides match TRBD2. Looked up from germline, CDR1 is MNHEY and CDR2 is SVGAGI. Trimming removed 8 bases from V and 4 bases from J; junction bases left unmatched: 3. CDR3 length equals 13 residues. The CDR3 region is CASHGLAGETQYF. CDR3 nucleotide sequence: TGTGCCAGCCACGGACTAGCGGGAGAGACCCAGTACTTC.

The V gene is TRBV9, the J gene TRBJ2-5, with TRBD1 matching 7 bases. The germline V gene encodes CDR1 SGDLS and CDR2 YYNGEE. V shed 4 bases, J shed 3 bases, and the junction held 15 bases outside the gene matches. The CDR3 consists of 17 residues. CDR3 amino acids: CASSPGTARWAEETQYF. In nucleotides, the CDR3 is TGTGCCAGCAGCCCTGGGACAGCGAGATGGGCCGAAGAGACCCAGTACTTC.

In its sample, this clone was seen once. The chain links TRBV12-3 or TRBV12-4 to TRBJ1-5; D unresolved. Trimming cost V 2 bases and J 6 bases, with 5 bases left between them. The CDR3 is 12 residues long. The CDR3 DNA is TGTGCCAGCAGTTTACTAGGTCAGCCCCAGCATTTT. It translates to CASSLLGQPQHF.

The chain joins TRBV2 to TRBJ2-3; 11 nucleotides align to TRBD1. The J segment lost 6 bases and the V segment lost 6 bases, leaving 17 bases of the junction unmatched. The CDR3 sequence is 18 residues long. Germline V gene data show CDR1 as SNHLY and CDR2 as FYNNEI. CDR3 amino acids: CASSTTLSGQGVWDTQYF. The CDR3 region has the DNA TGTGCCAGCAGCACCACACTCTCGGGACAGGGGGTATGGGATACGCAGTATTTT.

The chain joins TRBV3-1 (or the pseudogene TRBV3-2) to TRBJ1-6; TRBD1 matches at 8 bases. V lost 5 bases, J lost 10 bases, and 7 bases stayed unmatched. The CDR3 is made up of 14 amino acids. Per germline, CDR1 LGHDT and CDR2 YNNKEL (reference sequence). The chain's CDR3 is CASSGTGGLSPLHF. CDR3 coding DNA: TGTGCCAGCAGCGGGACAGGAGGGTTGTCACCCCTCCACTTT.

The rearrangement links TRBV28 to TRBJ1-4; 7 bases align to TRBD1. Trimming cost V 8 bases and J 6 bases; bases outside gene matches: 3. This CDR3 is 12 amino acids long. Germline assignment: CDR1 MDHEN and CDR2 SYDVKM. CDR3 loop: CASGTADEKLFF. In DNA form, the CDR3 reads TGTGCCAGCGGGACAGCCGATGAAAAACTGTTTTTT.

J is TRBJ2-1 and V is TRBV11-3; maybe TRBD2 (5 bases). The CDR3 is made up of 13 amino acids. Trimming removed 2 bases from V and 8 bases from J, with 10 bases in between. Germline assignment: CDR1 SGHNT and CDR2 YENEEA. Written as DNA, the CDR3 is TGTGCCAGCAGCTTAAGGGAGTCGGATGAGCAGTTCTTC. This gives the protein CASSLRESDEQFF.

The chain is built from TRBV5-5 and TRBJ2-6; no firm D call. CDR3 size: 16 residues. Germline V gives CDR1 SGHKS, CDR2 YYEKEE (reference sequence). The V gene lost 0 bases and the J gene lost 0 bases, with 7 bases spanning the gap. CDR3 sequence reads: CASSLVFSSGANVLTF. DNA of the CDR3: TGTGCCAGCAGCTTGGTCTTTTCCTCTGGGGCCAACGTCCTGACTTTC.

Here the CDR3 DNA reads TGTGCCAGCAGCTTAGATCGAGTGGCGACAGGGGGCCATAGCAATCAGCCCCAGCATTTT. It encodes CASSLDRVATGGHSNQPQHF. The chain joins TRBV11-3 to TRBJ1-5, with 10 bases fitting TRBD1. From germline, CDR1 is SGHNT and CDR2 YENEEA. This CDR3 has 20 amino acids. V lost 0 bases and J lost 0; bases outside the gene matches: 11. The whole variable domain, filled in from reference TRBV11-3 and TRBJ1-5, reads EAGVVQSPRYKIIEKKQPVAFWCNPISGHNTLYWYLQNLGQGPELLIRYENEEAVDDSQLPKDRFSAERLKGVDSTLKIQPAELGDSAVYLCASSLDRVATGGHSNQPQHFGDGTRLSIL.

The chain recombines TRBV11-2 with TRBJ1-1; 9 nucleotides align to TRBD1. Germline V CDR1 and CDR2: SGHAT, FQNNGV. Trimming cost V 5 bases and J 5 bases; bases outside gene matches: 9. This CDR3 spans 15 amino acids. The CDR3 nucleotides are TGTGCCAGCAGCCTGGGGACAGGGACGACGACTGAAGCTTTCTTT. Residues: CASSLGTGTTTEAFF. Together with reference TRBV11-2 and TRBJ1-1, the CDR3 gives the full variable domain: EAGVAQSPRYKIIEKRQSVAFWCNPISGHATLYWYQQILGQGPKLLIQFQNNGVVDDSQLPKDRFSAERLKGVDSTLKIQPAKLEDSAVYLCASSLGTGTTTEAFFGQGTRLTVV.

The rearrangement joins TRBV29-1 to TRBJ2-1; 10 bases are a match to TRBD1. This CDR3 comprises 14 residues. The germline V gene encodes CDR1 SQVTM and CDR2 ANQGSEA. Trimming took 5 bases from V and 8 from J; bases not matched to a gene: 9. The CDR3 region is CSVKAGTGVYEQFF. The CDR3 nucleotides are TGCAGCGTTAAAGCCGGGACAGGGGTTTATGAGCAGTTCTTC.

This chain connects TRBV11-2 to TRBJ1-6; no reliable D call. CDR1 SGHAT and CDR2 FQNNGV come from the germline V gene. The V end lost 5 bases, the J end lost 6 bases, and 20 bases lay between the germline ends. The CDR3 has 17 amino acids. CDR3 region: CASSQNTRNPFNSPLHF. Written as DNA, the CDR3 is TGTGCCAGCAGCCAGAATACACGCAACCCTTTTAATTCACCCCTCCACTTT.

V gene TRBV6-6 combines with J gene TRBJ1-2; tentative D call: TRBD1 (5 bases). Germline CDR1 and CDR2: MNHNY and SVGAGI (reference sequence). The CDR3 covers 13 residues. V was pared by 5 bases and J by 4 bases, with 11 bases between. The CDR3 region has the DNA TGTGCCAGCAGTACCCAGGGTGCCTATGGCTACACCTTC. Translation: CASSTQGAYGYTF.

The chain couples TRBV7-3 to TRBJ2-2; possible D gene TRBD1, 6 bases. Germline loops: CDR1 SGHTA, CDR2 FQGTGA. This CDR3 has 15 residues. The germline V and J ends were trimmed by 5 bases and 2 bases, with 12 bases remaining between them. The CDR3 loop reads CASSEGGPNTGELFF. The CDR3 DNA is TGTGCCAGCAGCGAAGGGGGACCCAACACCGGGGAGCTGTTTTTT.